The TCR beta chain under discussion was sequenced for a study of blood T cell repertoires in COVID-19. Study context: T cells, B-cell-depleted T cells, or PBMCs provided the cDNA or gDNA that served as material.

Recruitment covered 25 or so US areas and drew participants whose ages spanned about 18 to 95 years. The study counted Cohort 3 donors as recovered given two negative PCRs, clearance, or symptom resolution. In the source study's methods: Scientists estimated how many nucleated cells there were by amplifying reference gene primers. This table comes from immunoSEQ multiplex PCR, and its TCRdb copy is limited to in-frame clones, with some not included. V, J and clone size were drawn from that table, and D and trimming were deduced from the DNA. The sample yields some 400,000 clones, 85% to 90% seen once. This TCR was sampled from a man aged 25-45 years who had recovered from COVID-19. Sequenced sample: PBMCs or T cells enriched from blood (not recorded which).

The DNA of the CDR3 is TGCAGCGTTGAACCTCGGGACAGGGGCAATGAGCAGTTCTTC. Protein product: CSVEPRDRGNEQFF. The V and J genes are TRBV29-1 and TRBJ2-1, with 10 bases identical to TRBD1. This CDR3 is 14 amino acids long. Germline CDR1 SQVTM, CDR2 ANQGSEA. With V trimmed by 2 bases and J by 6 bases, 4 bases remained unmatched.